These 9 T cell receptor beta chains were sequenced from one sample in a study of T cell changes during pregnancy in multiple sclerosis. TCRdb's table, derived via immunoSEQ multiplex PCR, lists solely in-frame clones and lacks some. The table lists 15,000 to 20,000 clones, over 70% of them singletons. Sequencing was performed on CD8+ T cells from peripheral blood mononuclear cells, taken in the third trimester of pregnancy. The receptor set was obtained from a female donor in good health, enrolled as a control in a pregnancy study.

CDR3 in amino acids: CASSLTGTEGEKLFF. CDR3 DNA sequence: TGTGCCAGCAGTCTGACCGGGACAGAGGGAGAAAAACTGTTTTTT. The chain is built from TRBV28 and TRBJ1-4, with 7 bases identical to TRBD1. This CDR3 region has 15 residues. J gave up 8 bases and V 5 bases, and 11 bases lay outside the gene matches. The germline CDR1 and CDR2 sequences are MDHEN and SYDVKM.

CDR3 sequence: CASSPGGEQYF. DNA of the CDR3: TGCGCCAGCAGCCCGGGGGGCGAGCAGTACTTC. The chain links TRBV4-1 to TRBJ2-7; 7 nucleotides match TRBD2. Trimming cost V 4 bases and J 6 bases; bases outside gene matches: 0. Germline V gene data show CDR1 as MGHRA and CDR2 as YSYEKL. CDR3 length: 11 residues.

V usage is TRBV4-2 and J usage is TRBJ2-2; 8 nucleotides match TRBD1. Germline V gene lookup returns CDR1 LGHNA and CDR2 YNFKEQ. With 2 bases clipped from V and 1 base from J, the junction kept 9 bases outside the gene matches. The CDR3 totals 18 residues. The CDR3 sequence: CASSQPNTDRENTGELFF. Here the CDR3 DNA reads TGTGCCAGCAGCCAACCAAACACGGACAGGGAGAACACCGGGGAGCTGTTTTTT.

This rearrangement joins TRBV4-1 to TRBJ2-2, with TRBD2 matching over 8 bases. The germline CDR1 and CDR2 sequences are MGHRA and YSYEKL. There are 14 residues in the CDR3. The ends lost 4 bases at V and 7 bases at J; junction bases unmatched: 5. The CDR3 DNA sequence: TGCGCCAGCAGCCCCGGGGGGGGCGGCGGGGAGCTGTTTTTT. This encodes CASSPGGGGGELFF.

The chain has TRBV18 and TRBJ2-3; D may be TRBD2 (5 bases). CDR1 is KGHSH and CDR2 is LQKENI in the germline V gene. This CDR3 region has 21 residues. V was clipped by 2 bases and J by 2 bases, with 29 bases between them. This CDR3 reads CASSPIFLLGRPIPNTDTQYF. The CDR3 coding sequence is TGTGCCAGCTCACCAATATTCCTACTGGGGAGACCCATACCAAACACAGATACGCAGTATTTT.

The V gene is TRBV4-2, the J gene TRBJ2-1, with 12 bases identical to TRBD2. Germline V lookup: CDR1 LGHNA, CDR2 YNFKEQ. V shed 0 bases, J shed 4 bases, and the junction held 4 bases outside the gene matches. The CDR3 runs 17 residues. The CDR3 bases are TGTGCCAGCAGCCAAGACCAGACTAGCGGGAGTTACAATGAGCAGTTCTTC. It translates to CASSQDQTSGSYNEQFF.

The rearrangement joins TRBV5-6 to TRBJ2-7, with 10 bases fitting TRBD2. Germline-derived CDR1 and CDR2 are SGHDT and YYEEEE. The V segment lost 3 bases and the J segment 1 base; nucleotides outside the gene matches: 4. The CDR3 is 15 residues long. CDR3 coding DNA: TGTGCCAGCAGCTCAGCGGGAGGGCCGTCCTACGAGCAGTACTTC. Encoded protein: CASSSAGGPSYEQYF.

The V gene is TRBV2, the J gene TRBJ1-4, with D maybe TRBD1 (5 bases). The germline V and J ends were trimmed by 1 base and 2 bases, with 11 bases remaining between them. The V gene's germline CDR1 is SNHLY and CDR2 FYNNEI. This CDR3 spans 16 amino acids. As DNA, the CDR3 is TGTGCCAGCAGTGAAGGTGGGGGGGTTACTAATGAAAAACTGTTTTTT. Translating gives CASSEGGGVTNEKLFF.

J is TRBJ2-6 and V is TRBV16, with TRBD1 identical over 8 bases. The V segment lost 0 bases and the J segment 1 base; nucleotides outside the gene matches: 2. The CDR3 totals 17 residues. Germline values: CDR1 KGHSY, CDR2 FQNENV. CDR3: CASSQSDRGSGANVLTF. The DNA of the CDR3 is TGTGCCAGCAGCCAATCTGACAGGGGTTCTGGGGCCAACGTCCTGACTTTC.